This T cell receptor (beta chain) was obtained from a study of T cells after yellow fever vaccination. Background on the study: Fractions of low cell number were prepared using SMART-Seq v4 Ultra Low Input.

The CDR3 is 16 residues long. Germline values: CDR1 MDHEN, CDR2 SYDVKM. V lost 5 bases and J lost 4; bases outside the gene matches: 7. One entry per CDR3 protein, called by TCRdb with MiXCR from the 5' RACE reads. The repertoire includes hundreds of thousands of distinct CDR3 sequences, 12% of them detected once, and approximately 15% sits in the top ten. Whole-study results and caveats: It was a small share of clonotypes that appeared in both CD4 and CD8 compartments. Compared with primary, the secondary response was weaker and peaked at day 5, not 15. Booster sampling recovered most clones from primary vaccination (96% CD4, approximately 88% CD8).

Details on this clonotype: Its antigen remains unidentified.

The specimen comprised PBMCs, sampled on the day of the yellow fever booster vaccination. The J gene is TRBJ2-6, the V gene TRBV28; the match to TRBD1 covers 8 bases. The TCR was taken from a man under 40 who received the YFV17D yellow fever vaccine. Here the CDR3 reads CASSLRGLIGANVLTF. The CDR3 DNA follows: TGTGCCAGCAGTCTCAGGGGGCTAATCGGGGCCAACGTCCTGACTTTC.